Detailed here is one T cell receptor beta chain. The table lists this clonotype with many counts. Its antigen target is currently unknown. No quality values exist for individual bases; no much larger clone is one base distant. These data originate in a study of regulatory T cells in long-lasting Graves disease (dated by TCRdb to the early 2020s). Looking at the study overall: Newly diagnosed Graves' disease patients had taken antithyroid drugs for less than 3 months. This study used TCR sequencing and RNA sequencing of peripheral blood to compare persistent Graves' disease patients against newly diagnosed Graves' disease patients. The study took place in China and was registered as a clinical trial. A total of roughly 35 samples were covered by TCR sequencing, comprising around 13 persistent and 20 or so newly diagnosed Graves' disease patients. Study-wide findings and limitations: Peripheral blood alone was examined, since thyroid tissue, which constituted the primary lesion, could not be accessed. Compared with newly diagnosed patients, patients with persistent Graves' disease had lower TCR Shannon entropy and fewer highly expanded clones, which suggests clonal expansion. The small sample size was acknowledged by the authors as a limitation that may reduce accuracy. A larger number of public clonotypes was shared among persistent patients (fewer than 3,000) than among newly diagnosed patients (more than 850). Preferential use of TRBV28, TRBJ1-2 and TRBJ2-5 was observed in persistent disease, whereas TRBV20-1 and TRBJ2-1 were favored in newly diagnosed disease. Sequencing and analysis were restricted to the TCR beta chain.

Library preparation was by multiplex PCR. The sequencing machine was an Illumina HiSeq 4000. iRepertoire HTBI primers and Arm-PCR amplification of CDR3 regions were used to construct TCR beta libraries. Before sequencing, the PCR products underwent gel purification. The paper's processing steps were these. Across samples, 60 to 70 TRBV and approximately 15 TRBJ segments were identified and used for gene usage analysis of CDR3 amino acid clonotypes. COPE and FqMerger were used to merge filtered high-quality paired reads into contigs. BLAST was used to align contigs to IMGT TRBV, TRBD and TRBJ reference genes, and CDR3 was defined according to IMGT. Highly expanded clones were defined as clonotypes with a frequency above 0.1%. Repertoire diversity was measured by Shannon entropy, and V-J evenness by the Gini coefficient. A clonotype found in more than one individual was treated as public. TCRdb trimmed the raw reads at Q25, called clones with MiXCR and kept productive beta chains. A single entry per CDR3 protein holds the most common genes and DNA from its merged rows. The V and J calls follow TCRdb's processing rather than the paper's. The sample table records roughly 610,000 distinct CDR3 sequences; roughly 16% of these occur just once. Clones ranked in the top ten supply about 12% of the sample.

Counted from cysteine to phenylalanine, this CDR3 has 14 amino acids. The entry retains the CDR3 DNA only, 42 bases that are in frame from base 1. V sheds 1 base and J sheds 3 bases, leaving 10 bases between their ends. CDR1 MNHNS and CDR2 SASEGT are derived from the germline V gene. Reading the label with the study, this specimen's time point is: newly diagnosed GD, antithyroid drugs for less than 3 months. For both TCR sequencing and RNA sequencing, RNA was extracted from PBMCs in TRIzol. Graves' disease was diagnosed according to American Thyroid Association guidelines. Patients for the study were recruited at an endocrinology department in Xi'an, China. Each patient gave roughly 8.4 milliliters of peripheral blood, collected in an EDTA anticoagulant tube. PBMCs were isolated by Ficoll Paque Plus density gradient separation without further T cell sorting. RNA quality was checked with an Agilent 2100 Bioanalyzer and agarose gel, and concentration with a NanoDrop 2000.

Another study also made use of these data, one on T cells in Graves' hyperthyroidism and ophthalmopathy. The other study reports the following: Stable Graves' hyperthyroidism was defined as no progression to ophthalmopathy during 18 months of follow-up. Hyperthyroidism patients were newly diagnosed, had a disease duration of under 2 months, and were aged 18 to 65 years. Patients with uncontrolled infections, other autoimmune diseases, pregnancy or lactation were excluded. Clinical symptoms, serum thyroxine and TRAb, thyroid ultrasound, and orbital computed tomography formed the basis for the diagnoses. The first round of RT-PCR for the TCR CDR3 was performed with the HTBI primer set and the Qiagen OneStep RT-PCR kit. Most expanded thyroid clonotypes (frequency above 0.001) were also found in blood, which suggests that blood repertoires may mirror thyroid immune responses. Ophthalmopathy was separated from stable hyperthyroidism by a 13 V-J signature model, with around 90% sensitivity and 81% to 82% specificity obtained in cross-validation and 80%/75% obtained in testing. During validation, the model predicted progression to ophthalmopathy a median of approximately 7 months ahead of onset, with almost 71% sensitivity and 72.22% specificity. TCR V-J signatures able to tell the groups apart were searched for in a discovery cohort of 95 or so patients, of whom 43 had Graves' ophthalmopathy and roughly 58 had stable Graves' hyperthyroidism. An independent validation cohort of around 19 hyperthyroidism patients and about 15 patients who later progressed to ophthalmopathy tested prospective prediction of ophthalmopathy. The 95 to 100 discovery patients were randomly split 7:3 into training and test sets. Thyroid tissue and blood T-cell repertoires from six Graves' hyperthyroidism patients were also compared in the study. Following sampling, methimazole starting at 30 mg daily was given to hyperthyroidism patients, and high-dose intravenous methylprednisolone was given to ophthalmopathy patients. The libraries were constructed in a second round of multiplex PCR and then size-selected and purified. Sequencing of the libraries was done on an Illumina HiSeq2000 using paired-end 100 bp reads. SOAPnuke was used to process the raw data, throwing out any read that contained adapters or uncalled bases, had a mean Phred below 15, or lacked an exact constant-primer or identifier match. COPE v1.2.5 was used to merge the high-quality paired reads, and each unique nucleotide sequence was defined as a clonotype. Clonotypes were aligned to IMGT TRBV, TRBD and TRBJ reference segments using MiTCR v1.1. The analysis included only V-J combinations with a frequency above 0.0001, which together covered about 99% of the repertoires. The TCS score was defined as F50 (clonal expansion) divided by E x V (chaos), with BLOSUM62-based TCRdist calculated between CDR3 peptides within each V-J. Welch's t-statistics and random forest reduced approximately 520 V-J features to 13, which were used in a naive Bayes classifier (R e1071). Sample size was not statistically predetermined, and investigators were not blinded to group allocation. TCR Vbeta CDR3 sequencing of approximately 140 peripheral blood samples (roughly 41 ophthalmopathy, under 80 hyperthyroidism and roughly 17 progressor patients) is reported in the paper.

The chain links TRBV6-1 with TRBJ2-7; the D gene cannot be named for sure. This material consisted of peripheral blood mononuclear cells (PBMCs), taken at new diagnosis, from a patient treated with antithyroid drugs. The clonotype comes from a man aged 18 to 30 with Graves disease. Donor details come from another sample of the same person, matched by shared clones. The CDR3 loop reads CASSEGNGYYEQYF. The DNA sequence is as follows: TGTGCCAGCAGTGAAGGCAACGGATACTACGAGCAGTACTTC.